The source of this T cell receptor beta chain is a study of human thymus T cells. The study, taken as a whole, reports: In unrelated individuals, thymic repertoires overlapped highly, according to related research. Thymic and blood repertoires appeared to display a bias in their usage of V and J genes.

Sequencing used immunoSEQ multiplex PCR; TCRdb keeps in-frame clones, though not all of them. The sample has 100,000 to 150,000 clones, approximately 96% seen once. On this clone itself: Its specificity is not known.

In corrective heart surgery, resections were taken, and these provided the thymus tissue. Healthy Finnish infants undergoing corrective surgery for congenital heart defects were used as donors. Per germline, CDR1 MNHNS and CDR2 SASEGT. This CDR3 region has 15 residues. Losses at the gene ends were 6 bases for V and 4 bases for J; bases not matched to a gene: 9. The sample taken for sequencing was thymus tissue. The receptor comes from a boy younger than two with a congenital heart defect but otherwise immunologically healthy. This chain uses TRBV6-1 with TRBJ2-5; TRBD2 matches at 9 bases. CDR3 sequence reads: CASSEIAGVGETQYF. The CDR3 DNA is TGTGCCAGCAGCGAGATAGCGGGGGTGGGAGAGACCCAGTACTTC.